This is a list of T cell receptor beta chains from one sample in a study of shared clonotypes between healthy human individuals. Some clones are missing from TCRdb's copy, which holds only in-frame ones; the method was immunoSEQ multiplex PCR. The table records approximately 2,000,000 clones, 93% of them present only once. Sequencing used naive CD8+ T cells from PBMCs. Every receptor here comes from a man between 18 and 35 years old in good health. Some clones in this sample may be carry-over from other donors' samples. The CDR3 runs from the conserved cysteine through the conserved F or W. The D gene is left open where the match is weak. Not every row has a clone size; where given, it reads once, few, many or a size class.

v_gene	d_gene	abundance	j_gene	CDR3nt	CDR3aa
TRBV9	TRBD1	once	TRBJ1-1	TGTGCCAGCAGCACAGTCCCGGGACAGGCTGAAGCTTTCTTT	CASSTVPGQAEAFF
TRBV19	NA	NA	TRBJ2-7	TGTGCCAGTAGACCGGGACGGGACTCCTACGAGCAGTACTTC	CASRPGRDSYEQYF
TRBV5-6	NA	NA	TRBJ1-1	TGTGCCAGCAGCTTGATAGGGGCGAACACTGAAGCTTTCTTT	CASSLIGANTEAFF
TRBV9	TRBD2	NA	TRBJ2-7	TGTGCCAGCAGCGTAGCTCCGGGACTAATGAACGAGCAGTACTTC	CASSVAPGLMNEQYF
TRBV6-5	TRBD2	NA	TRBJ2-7	TGTGCCAGCAGTTACTCCCAGCGGGGCGGTTACGAGCAGTACTTC	CASSYSQRGGYEQYF
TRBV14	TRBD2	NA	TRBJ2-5	TGTGCCAGCAGCCGGACCCAGGGACTAGCGGGAGGGCCGCGAGAGACCCAGTACTTC	CASSRTQGLAGGPRETQYF
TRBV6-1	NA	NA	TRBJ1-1	TGTGCCAGCAGTGAGGATTTCGGCAGGGTGGGACCTGAAGCTTTCTTT	CASSEDFGRVGPEAFF
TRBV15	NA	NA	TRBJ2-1	TGTGCCACCAGCAGAGATATTGGCAGAGACAATGAGCAGTTCTTC	CATSRDIGRDNEQFF
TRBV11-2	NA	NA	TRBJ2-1	TGTGCCAGCAGCTTGGCTCCGGGGCAGGGGAAGCACGATGAGCAGTTCTTC	CASSLAPGQGKHDEQFF
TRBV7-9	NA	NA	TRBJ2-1	TGTGCCAGCAGCTTAGGCCAGGGCTCCTACAATGAGCAGTTCTTC	CASSLGQGSYNEQFF
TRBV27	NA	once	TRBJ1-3	TGTGCCAGCAGTCCGGACCTGGTCTCGGGAAACACCATATATTTT	CASSPDLVSGNTIYF
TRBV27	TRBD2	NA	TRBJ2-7	TGTGCCAGCAGCGCTCTCGGGGGGACGGGGGCCTACGAGCAGTACTTC	CASSALGGTGAYEQYF
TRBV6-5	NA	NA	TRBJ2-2	TGTGCCAGCGGGGAGACAGAAAACACCGGGGAGCTGTTTTTT	CASGETENTGELFF
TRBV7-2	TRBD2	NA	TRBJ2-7	TGTGCCAGCAGCTTAGGGCTAGCGGGAGGGCCGTACGAGCAGTACTTC	CASSLGLAGGPYEQYF
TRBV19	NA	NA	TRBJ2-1	TGTGCCAGTAGTGTCCCCGCGTTCTACAATGAGCAGTTCTTC	CASSVPAFYNEQFF
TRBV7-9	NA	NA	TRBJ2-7	TGTGCCAGCAGCTTAGCCCCCGATGAATACGAGCAGTACTTC	CASSLAPDEYEQYF
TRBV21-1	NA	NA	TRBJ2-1	TGTGCCAGCAGCAAAGGCGCGGGGTGCTCCTACAATGAGCAGTTCTTC	CASSKGAGCSYNEQFF
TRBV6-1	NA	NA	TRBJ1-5	TGTGCCAGCAGTGAGGGTTGGCGGCAGCCCCAGCATTTT	CASSEGWRQPQHF
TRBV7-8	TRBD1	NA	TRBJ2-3	TGTGCCAGCAGCTCCGGACAGGGCGAAGCGGCAGATACGCAGTATTTT	CASSSGQGEAADTQYF
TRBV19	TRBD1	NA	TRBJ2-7	TGTGCCACCCAAGGGACAGGGCTCTACGAGCAGTACTTC	CATQGTGLYEQYF
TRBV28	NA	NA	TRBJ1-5	TGTGCCAGTAGTGGGGGGCCCCAGCATTTT	CASSGGPQHF
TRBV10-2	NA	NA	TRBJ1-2	TGCGCCAGCAGGGCAGGTGATGGCTACACCTTC	CASRAGDGYTF
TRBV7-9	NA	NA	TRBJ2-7	TGTGCCAGCAGCTTTTTGACAGACTCCTACGAGCAGTACTTC	CASSFLTDSYEQYF
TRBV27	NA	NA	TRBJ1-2	TGTGCCAGCAGTTCCTCACTGACGGCTAACTATGGCTACACCTTC	CASSSSLTANYGYTF
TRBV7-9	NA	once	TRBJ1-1	TGTGCCAGCAGCTTAGGAGGGAGCGCTGAAGCTTTCTTT	CASSLGGSAEAFF
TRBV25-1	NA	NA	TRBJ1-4	TGTGCCAGCAGTGAGCTGGGCGGTGAAAAACTGTTTTTT	CASSELGGEKLFF
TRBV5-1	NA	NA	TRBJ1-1	TGCGCCAGCAGCGTCCGGGACCCACGGAACACTGAAGCTTTCTTT	CASSVRDPRNTEAFF
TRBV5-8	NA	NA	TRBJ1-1	TGTGCCAGCAGCCCAACTCCGGGTGAAGCTTTCTTT	CASSPTPGEAFF
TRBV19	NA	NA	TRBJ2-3	TGTGCCAGTAGTATTGGGCTAGGGGCAGATACGCAGTATTTT	CASSIGLGADTQYF
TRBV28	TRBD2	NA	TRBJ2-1	TGTGCCAGCAGTACGCGACTAGCTCTCTACAATGAGCAGTTCTTC	CASSTRLALYNEQFF
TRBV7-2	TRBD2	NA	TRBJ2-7	TGTGCCAGCAGTTTAATAGCGGGAGGGCCTTACGAGCAGTACTTC	CASSLIAGGPYEQYF
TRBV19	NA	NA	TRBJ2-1	TGTGCCAGTACCCCGGGGGTGAGGGGGTACAATGAGCAGTTCTTC	CASTPGVRGYNEQFF
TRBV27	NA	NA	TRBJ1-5	TGTGCCAGCAGTGAGACGGGGGGGGACAATCAGCCCCAGCATTTT	CASSETGGDNQPQHF
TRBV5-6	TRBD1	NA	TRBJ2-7	TGTGCCAGCAGCCCGTGGACAGGCTACGAGCAGTACTTC	CASSPWTGYEQYF
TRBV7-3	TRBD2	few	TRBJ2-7	TGTGCCAGCAGCAAAGGTCCGTTGAGCGGGAGTGCGCAGTACTTC	CASSKGPLSGSAQYF
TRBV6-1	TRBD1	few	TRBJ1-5	TGTGCCAGCAGTATCCGGGACAGGCACAATCAGCCCCAGCATTTT	CASSIRDRHNQPQHF
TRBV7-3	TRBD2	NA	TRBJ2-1	TGTGCCAGCAGCTACCGACTAGCGGGAGAGGGGTACAATGAGCAGTTCTTC	CASSYRLAGEGYNEQFF
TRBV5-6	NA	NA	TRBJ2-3	TGTGCCAGCAGCTGGACATCGGCAGGAGATACGCAGTATTTT	CASSWTSAGDTQYF
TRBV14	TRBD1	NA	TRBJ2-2	TGTGCCAGCAGCCTTAGACAGGGGGCTGGCGGGGAGCTGTTTTTT	CASSLRQGAGGELFF
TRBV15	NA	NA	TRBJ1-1	TGTGCCACCAGCAGAGAGGGCAGCAAAGGGAACACTGAAGCTTTCTTT	CATSREGSKGNTEAFF
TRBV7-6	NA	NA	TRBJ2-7	TGTGCCAGCAGCCCGCGGTGGGGCGAGCAGTACTTC	CASSPRWGEQYF
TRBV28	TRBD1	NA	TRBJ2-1	TGTGCCAGCAGTCTGGACAGGTACAATGAGCAGTTCTTC	CASSLDRYNEQFF
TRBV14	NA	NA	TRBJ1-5	TGTGCCAGCAGCCAATCGGGCAATCAGCCCCAGCATTTT	CASSQSGNQPQHF
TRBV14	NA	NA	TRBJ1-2	TGTGCCAGCAGCCCCCCAACCGAGGGGGGGGGCTATGGCTACACCTTC	CASSPPTEGGGYGYTF
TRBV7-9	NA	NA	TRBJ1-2	TGTGCCAGCAGCTTCCTTGAGGGCTACACCTTC	CASSFLEGYTF
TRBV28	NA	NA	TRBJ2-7	TGTGCCAGCAGTCCCCGGGGGCAGCGAGTTTACGAGCAGTACTTC	CASSPRGQRVYEQYF
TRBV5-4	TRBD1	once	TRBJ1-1	TGTGCCAGCAGCTCACTACCGGGACAGGGGAGGTCGGACACTGAAGCTTTCTTT	CASSSLPGQGRSDTEAFF
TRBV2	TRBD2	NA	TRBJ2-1	TGTGCCAGCATCACTAGGGCTAGCGGGAGTAAGAATGAGCAGTTCTTC	CASITRASGSKNEQFF
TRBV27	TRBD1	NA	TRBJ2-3	TGTGCCAGCAGCATCACCTTTTTCCGGGACAGGGGCACAGATACGCAGTATTTT	CASSITFFRDRGTDTQYF
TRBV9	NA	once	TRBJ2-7	TGTGCCAGCAGCCCAGGGGGGAGCTCCTACGAGCAGTACTTC	CASSPGGSSYEQYF
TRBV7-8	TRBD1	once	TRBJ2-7	TGTGCCAGCAGCTTAGCGGGACAGGGGTACTACGAGCAGTACTTC	CASSLAGQGYYEQYF
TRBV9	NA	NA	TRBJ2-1	TGTGCCAGCAGCGTAAGCAAACTTAGCCCCTACAATGAGCAGTTCTTC	CASSVSKLSPYNEQFF
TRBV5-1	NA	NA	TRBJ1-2	TGCGCCAGCAGCTTTCGAAGCAGGGGAGGCTATGGCTACACCTTC	CASSFRSRGGYGYTF